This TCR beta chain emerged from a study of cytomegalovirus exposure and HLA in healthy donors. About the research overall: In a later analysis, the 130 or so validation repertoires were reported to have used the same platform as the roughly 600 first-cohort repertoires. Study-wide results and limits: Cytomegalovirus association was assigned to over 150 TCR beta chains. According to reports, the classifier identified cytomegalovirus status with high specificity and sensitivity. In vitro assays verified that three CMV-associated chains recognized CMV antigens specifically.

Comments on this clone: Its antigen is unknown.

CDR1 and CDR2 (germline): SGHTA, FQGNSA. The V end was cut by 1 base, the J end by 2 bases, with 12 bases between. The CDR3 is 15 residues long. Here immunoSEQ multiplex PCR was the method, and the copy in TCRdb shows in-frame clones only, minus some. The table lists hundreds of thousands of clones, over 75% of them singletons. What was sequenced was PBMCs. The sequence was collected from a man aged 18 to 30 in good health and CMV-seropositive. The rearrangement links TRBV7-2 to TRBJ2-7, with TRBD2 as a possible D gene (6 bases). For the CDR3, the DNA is TGTGCCAGCAGCTTAGATCTCGCGGGAACCTACGAGCAGTACTTC. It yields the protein CASSLDLAGTYEQYF.